These 32 T cell receptor beta chains were sequenced from one sample in a study of cytomegalovirus exposure and HLA in healthy donors. Use of 60 Vbeta and 13 Jbeta primers characterized the PCR. TCRdb's copy holds only in-frame clones and misses some; the assay was immunoSEQ multiplex PCR. The sample contains about 130,000 clones, roughly three quarters of which appear only once. The sequencing input was PBMCs. The receptors were sampled from a man aged 25 to 40 in good health and CMV-seropositive.

The genes are TRBV5-4 and TRBJ2-3, with 14 bases lining up with TRBD2. CDR3 size: 16 residues. The trim removed 1 base at V and 6 bases at J, leaving 4 bases unmatched. Germline V gene lookup returns CDR1 SGHNT and CDR2 YYREEE (reference sequence). CDR3 bases: TGTGCCAGCAGCTTGAGACTAGCGGGAGGGCGGGATACGCAGTATTTT. It translates to CASSLRLAGGRDTQYF.

The gene calls are TRBV20-1 and TRBJ2-7; no definite D call. Germline CDR1 DFQATT, CDR2 SNEGSKA (reference sequence). The CDR3 totals 11 residues. Trimming removed 4 bases at V and 4 bases at J, with 8 bases between. The CDR3 DNA is TGCAGTGCTACGGTGTTTTACGAGCAGTACTTC. This codes for CSATVFYEQYF.

This clone was seen a handful of times. The rearrangement uses TRBV7-2 and TRBJ1-4; TRBD1 aligns across 8 bases. This CDR3 is 17 amino acids long. The germline V gene encodes CDR1 SGHTA and CDR2 FQGNSA. Germline trimming cut 0 bases from V and 4 bases from J; bases unmatched to any gene: 7. CDR3 bases: TGTGCCAGCAGCTTAGCGGCCAGGGGGCAGGATAATGAAAAACTGTTTTTT. Translated: CASSLAARGQDNEKLFF.

This rearrangement joins TRBV4-3 to TRBJ2-5, with 8 nucleotides matching TRBD1. In germline, CDR1 is LGHNA, CDR2 YSLEER. The CDR3 sequence is 15 residues long. V trimming: 4 bases; J trimming: 5 bases; junction bases outside the gene matches: 9. CDR3 sequence: CASSPSLTGAETQYF. The CDR3 nucleotides read TGCGCCAGCAGCCCATCGTTGACAGGGGCGGAGACCCAGTACTTC.

V is TRBV7-6 and J is TRBJ1-2, with TRBD1 identical over 8 bases. CDR3 size: 20 residues. Germline-derived CDR1 and CDR2 are SGHVS and FNYEAQ. The V gene end was trimmed by 1 base and the J gene end by 4 bases; junction bases not matched to a gene: 20. The CDR3 protein is CASSLEGRDAGGVRGYGYTF. The CDR3 DNA sequence: TGTGCCAGCAGCTTAGAAGGGCGTGATGCAGGGGGCGTTAGGGGCTATGGCTACACCTTC.

In this sample, this clone turned up once. The DNA for the CDR3 is TGTGCCAGCAGCGTAGGGGCAGGTCCTAACTATGGCTACACCTTC. Protein: CASSVGAGPNYGYTF. The genes are TRBV9 and TRBJ1-2, with no clear D. CDR1 is SGDLS, CDR2 YYNGEE, per germline. Trimming left V 0 bases short and J 0 bases short, with 9 bases between. CDR3 length equals 15 residues.

The gene calls are TRBV6-6 and TRBJ2-1; tentatively, D is TRBD2 (5 bases). The CDR3 length is 13 residues. The germline V and J ends were trimmed by 6 bases and 9 bases, with 15 bases remaining between them. Germline V lookup: CDR1 MNHNY, CDR2 SVGAGI (reference sequence). The CDR3 bases are TGTGCCAGCAGCCCCGGGGTCGAAACTGAGCAGTTCTTC. Translation: CASSPGVETEQFF.

This chain joins TRBV6-5 and TRBJ2-1; no clear D. This CDR3 is 13 amino acids long. V shed 2 bases and J shed 6 bases, with 8 bases lying between them. Germline loops: CDR1 MNHEY, CDR2 SVGAGI. Here the CDR3 reads CASSYPPPNEQFF. The DNA of the CDR3 is TGTGCCAGCAGTTACCCTCCCCCCAATGAGCAGTTCTTC.

The chain carries TRBV28 and TRBJ2-1, with 7 bases that match TRBD1. Unmatched junction bases numbered 9, after V lost 6 bases and J lost 4 bases. The CDR3 covers 15 residues. Germline V gene lookup returns CDR1 MDHEN and CDR2 SYDVKM. In DNA, the CDR3 is TGTGCCAGCAGCCCCCTGGACAGGACTTACAATGAGCAGTTCTTC. This gives the protein CASSPLDRTYNEQFF.

The chain has TRBV7-9 and TRBJ2-5; D ambiguous. Germline V gene data show CDR1 as SEHNR and CDR2 as FQNEAQ (reference sequence). The CDR3 contains 14 residues. V was cut by 3 bases and J by 0 bases, with 8 bases left in between. CDR3 bases: TGTGCCAGCAGCTTTCTGAGTTACCAAGAGACCCAGTACTTC. Residues: CASSFLSYQETQYF.

V usage is TRBV28 and J usage is TRBJ1-1, with D tentatively TRBD1 (5 bases). The CDR3 has 16 residues. Germline CDR1 and CDR2: MDHEN and SYDVKM. V gave up 3 bases and J gave up 1 base, with 15 bases separating them. CDR3: CASSFGSLGPNTEAFF. CDR3 in DNA: TGTGCCAGCAGTTTTGGCTCCTTGGGGCCGAACACTGAAGCTTTCTTT.

This chain links TRBV6-1 with TRBJ2-7; 10 bases map to TRBD1. V shed 2 bases and J 4 bases; nucleotides not matched to a gene: 8. CDR3 length equals 16 residues. Looked up from germline, CDR1 is MNHNS and CDR2 is SASEGT. DNA for the CDR3: TGTGCCAGCAGTGAATTGGGTCGACAGGGGGCTTACGAGCAGTACTTC. Translating gives CASSELGRQGAYEQYF.

This chain connects TRBV6-4 to TRBJ1-2; D is unclear. Trimming removed 4 bases from V and 0 bases from J, with 12 bases in between. CDR3 size: 15 residues. Germline V lookup: CDR1 MRHNA, CDR2 SNTAGT. The DNA of the CDR3 is TGTGCCAGCAGTGTCGCCGGCGGTTCTAACTATGGCTACACCTTC. Its protein product is CASSVAGGSNYGYTF.

V gene TRBV5-1 combines with J gene TRBJ1-1; D perhaps matches TRBD1 (5 bases). Germline-derived CDR1 and CDR2 are SGHRS and YFSETQ. V lost 4 bases, J lost 5 bases, and 21 bases lay in between. There are 16 residues in the CDR3. The CDR3 is CASSPAGSGRRTEAFF. The CDR3 DNA reads as TGCGCCAGCAGCCCAGCAGGGTCAGGGAGGAGGACTGAAGCTTTCTTT.

The chain recombines TRBV29-1 with TRBJ2-1; 9 bases map to TRBD1. V shed 7 bases and J 9 bases; nucleotides not matched to a gene: 10. Germline V gives CDR1 SQVTM, CDR2 ANQGSEA. The CDR3 is 13 amino acids. The CDR3 bases are TGCAGCGCCTCGACAGGGGGTGAAGGTGAGCAGTTCTTC. As protein: CSASTGGEGEQFF.

V usage is TRBV10-2 and J usage is TRBJ1-5; no clear D. The V gene's germline CDR1 is WSHSY and CDR2 SAAADI. V gave up 2 bases and J gave up 9 bases, with 8 bases separating them. The CDR3 is 12 residues long. CDR3 DNA: TGCGCCAGCAGTGAGGAGACTCGGCCCCAGCATTTT. Protein: CASSEETRPQHF.

This clone was counted a few times. V and J are TRBV4-3 and TRBJ2-5; D is possibly TRBD2 (6 bases). Per germline, CDR1 LGHNA and CDR2 YSLEER. V lost 0 bases and J lost 4, with 9 bases in between. The CDR3 spans 14 residues. This CDR3 is CASSQEWRGETQYF. CDR3 DNA: TGCGCCAGCAGCCAAGAATGGAGGGGAGAGACCCAGTACTTC.

The chain combines TRBV6-5 with TRBJ1-2, with D maybe TRBD1 (6 bases). The CDR3 consists of 12 residues. Germline V CDR1 and CDR2: MNHEY, SVGAGI. V lost 5 bases and J lost 6, with 10 bases in between. The CDR3 region has the DNA TGTGCCAGCAGTCCCAGGGGTCATGGCTACACCTTC. It translates to CASSPRGHGYTF.

This clone appeared once. J is TRBJ2-7 and V is TRBV19; 8 nucleotides match TRBD1. Per the germline V gene, CDR1 is LNHDA and CDR2 is SQIVND (reference sequence). J lost 2 bases, V lost 5 bases, and 5 bases had no gene match. The CDR3 spans 14 residues. CDR3 nucleotides: TGTGCCAGTAGTTGGCGGACAGGGACCTACGAGCAGTACTTC. This translates into CASSWRTGTYEQYF.

V gene TRBV7-7 combines with J gene TRBJ2-1; D is unclear. Germline CDR1 SSHAT, CDR2 FNYEAQ (reference sequence). The CDR3 runs to 15 residues. Trimming shortened V by 5 bases and J by 4 bases, and 15 bases separated the two germline ends. CDR3 DNA: TGTGCCAGCAGCCCCGGTTGGGCCAGGTACAATGAGCAGTTCTTC. It translates to CASSPGWARYNEQFF. The entire variable domain, with the rest obtained from reference TRBV7-7 and TRBJ2-1, is as follows: GAGVSQSPRYKVTKRGQDVTLRCDPISSHATLYWYQQALGQGPEFLTYFNYEAQPDKSGLPSDRFSAERPEGSISTLTIQRTEQRDSAMYRCASSPGWARYNEQFFGPGTRLTVL.

This chain links TRBV4-1 with TRBJ1-2; TRBD1 is a possible D gene (6 bases). The CDR3 runs 15 residues. Trimming took off 0 bases at V and 4 bases at J, with 12 bases between the two ends. The germline gives CDR1 MGHRA, CDR2 YSYEKL. CDR3 nucleotide sequence: TGCGCCAGCAGCCAAGACCCGGGGGGGGCCTATGGCTACACCTTC. This codes for CASSQDPGGAYGYTF.

The DNA for the CDR3 is TGTGCCTGGGGACTTAACACTGAAGCTTTCTTT. Translating gives CAWGLNTEAFF. The chain employs TRBV30 and TRBJ1-1, with D unclear. Trimming took off 5 bases at V and 2 bases at J, with 6 bases between the two ends. Germline loops: CDR1 GTSNPN, CDR2 SVGIG (reference sequence). This CDR3 is built from 11 residues. Full variable domain (rest looked up from reference TRBV30 and TRBJ1-1): SQTIHQWPATLVQPVGSPLSLECTVEGTSNPNLYWYRQAAGRGLQLLFYSVGIGQISSEVPQNLSASRPQDRQFILSSKKLLLSDSGFYLCAWGLNTEAFFGQGTRLTVV.

This clone was seen only a few times. The rearrangement links TRBV6-1 to TRBJ2-1, with 9 bases identical to TRBD2. CDR3 size: 15 residues. Germline lookup yields CDR1 MNHNS and CDR2 SASEGT. J gave up 8 bases and V 6 bases, and 11 bases lay outside the gene matches. This CDR3 is CASSGAAGGEDEQFF. The CDR3 DNA follows: TGTGCCAGCAGCGGGGCCGCGGGGGGGGAGGATGAGCAGTTCTTC.

The genes are TRBV30 and TRBJ2-7, with TRBD1 matching 8 bases. V gave up 2 bases and J gave up 5 bases; unmatched junction bases: 14. There are 16 residues in the CDR3. The germline V gene encodes CDR1 GTSNPN and CDR2 SVGIG (reference sequence). The CDR3 region is CAWSSPRTGKFNEQYF. CDR3 nucleotides: TGTGCCTGGAGTTCCCCCCGGACAGGGAAATTTAACGAGCAGTACTTC.

The sample holds a few counts of this clone. The genes are TRBV4-3 and TRBJ1-2, with D perhaps matching TRBD1 (5 bases). Trimming took 4 bases from V and 6 from J, leaving 18 bases between them. Germline V gene data show CDR1 as LGHNA and CDR2 as YSLEER. CDR3 length: 15 amino acids. In DNA form, the CDR3 reads TGCGCCAGCAGCCCGAGACAGATGCGGGGGGATGGCTACACCTTC. This translates into CASSPRQMRGDGYTF.

J is TRBJ1-1 and V is TRBV5-1, with 10 bases lining up with TRBD1. The germline V gene has CDR1 SGHRS and CDR2 YFSETQ. The CDR3 sequence is 16 residues long. Trimming cost V 4 bases and J 0 bases; bases outside gene matches: 6. This CDR3 reads CASSARDRGMNTEAFF. The CDR3 DNA reads TGCGCCAGCAGCGCCCGGGACAGGGGTATGAACACTGAAGCTTTCTTT.

This clone was seen a few times. The rearrangement joins TRBV27 to TRBJ1-1; 7 bases match TRBD1. The length of the CDR3 is 16 residues. The trim removed 5 bases at V and 6 bases at J, leaving 15 bases unmatched. Germline V gives CDR1 MNHEY, CDR2 SMNVEV (reference sequence). The CDR3 protein is CASSTPGTDPGAEAFF. As DNA, the CDR3 is TGTGCCAGCAGTACTCCCGGGACAGACCCCGGGGCTGAAGCTTTCTTT.

This clone has only a few counts. J is TRBJ2-7 and V is TRBV4-2, with TRBD1 identical over 7 bases. Germline lookup yields CDR1 LGHNA and CDR2 YNFKEQ. The junction had 8 bases not matched to a gene; V was cut back by 4 bases and J by 2 bases. This CDR3 comprises 15 residues. CDR3 in amino acids: CASSPEYTGAYEQYF. The CDR3 DNA reads TGTGCCAGCAGCCCTGAGTATACAGGGGCCTACGAGCAGTACTTC.

The J gene is TRBJ2-2, the V gene TRBV6-6; 8 bases map to TRBD2. This CDR3 spans 15 amino acids. The V gene end was trimmed by 6 bases and the J gene end by 5 bases; junction bases not matched to a gene: 8. CDR1 MNHNY and CDR2 SVGAGI come from the germline V gene (reference sequence). CDR3 in amino acids: CASSPQREWTGELFF. CDR3 in DNA: TGTGCCAGCAGCCCTCAGCGGGAGTGGACCGGGGAGCTGTTTTTT.

This rearrangement joins TRBV28 to TRBJ2-7; 7 positions agree with TRBD1. The CDR3 contains 16 residues. CDR1 and CDR2 from the germline V gene are MDHEN and SYDVKM. V gave up 3 bases and J gave up 3 bases; unmatched junction bases: 11. Written as DNA, the CDR3 is TGTGCCAGCAGTTTGACTACGGGACAGCACATCTACGAGCAGTACTTC. Translating gives CASSLTTGQHIYEQYF.

The CDR3 loop is CASSTTRDYDSGNTIYF. CDR3 bases: TGTGCCAGCAGCACAACCCGGGATTATGACTCTGGAAACACCATATATTTT. The chain combines TRBV9 with TRBJ1-3; D not certain. CDR3 length equals 17 residues. V lost 4 bases and J 0 bases, leaving 17 bases between the germline ends. The germline CDR1 and CDR2 sequences are SGDLS and YYNGEE.

The rearrangement joins TRBV29-1 to TRBJ2-7; 8 bases match TRBD2. The V segment lost 6 bases and the J segment 3 bases; nucleotides outside the gene matches: 10. Germline assignment: CDR1 SQVTM and CDR2 ANQGSEA. This CDR3 comprises 14 residues. The CDR3 is CSVREGTSSYEQYF. The CDR3 nucleotides are TGCAGCGTCCGGGAGGGGACTAGTAGCTACGAGCAGTACTTC.